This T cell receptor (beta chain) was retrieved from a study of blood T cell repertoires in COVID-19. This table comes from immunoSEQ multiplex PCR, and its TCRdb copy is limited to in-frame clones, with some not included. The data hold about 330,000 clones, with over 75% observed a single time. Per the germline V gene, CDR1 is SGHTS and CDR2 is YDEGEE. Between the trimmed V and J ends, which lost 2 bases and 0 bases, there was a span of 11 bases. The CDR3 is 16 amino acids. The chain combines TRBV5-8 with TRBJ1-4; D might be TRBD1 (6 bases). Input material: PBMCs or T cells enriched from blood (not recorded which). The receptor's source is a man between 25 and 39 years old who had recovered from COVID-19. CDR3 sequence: CASSFGAGATNEKLFF. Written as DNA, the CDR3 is TGTGCCAGCAGCTTTGGGGCAGGGGCAACTAATGAAAAACTGTTTTTT.